This T cell receptor beta chain stems from a study of T cell responses to AZD1222 COVID-19 vaccine. Assay used: immunoSEQ multiplex PCR; TCRdb lists only in-frame clones, some missing. The sample records over 100,000 clones, roughly 89% being singletons. The CDR3 is 14 residues long. The trim removed 3 bases at V and 8 bases at J, leaving 4 bases unmatched. Germline CDR1 and CDR2: SGHNT and YYREEE (reference sequence). This clone was counted once. The antigen is not known. Overall study findings and caveats: At study baseline, merely five or six AZD1222 recipients were seropositive. White British people made up most donors, females outnumbered males, and clonal diversity was possibly underestimated. After two AZD1222 doses, spike-specific TCR breadth and depth rose versus day 0. Repertoires were obtained only post-peak T cell response.

The V gene is TRBV5-4, the J gene TRBJ1-4, with TRBD1 matching 10 bases. This specimen was peripheral blood, taken on day 0 of AZD1222 vaccination. This clonotype was sampled from an adult in good health. The CDR3 here is CASSSDRGREKLFF. DNA for the CDR3: TGTGCCAGCAGCTCGGACAGGGGGAGAGAAAAACTGTTTTTT.